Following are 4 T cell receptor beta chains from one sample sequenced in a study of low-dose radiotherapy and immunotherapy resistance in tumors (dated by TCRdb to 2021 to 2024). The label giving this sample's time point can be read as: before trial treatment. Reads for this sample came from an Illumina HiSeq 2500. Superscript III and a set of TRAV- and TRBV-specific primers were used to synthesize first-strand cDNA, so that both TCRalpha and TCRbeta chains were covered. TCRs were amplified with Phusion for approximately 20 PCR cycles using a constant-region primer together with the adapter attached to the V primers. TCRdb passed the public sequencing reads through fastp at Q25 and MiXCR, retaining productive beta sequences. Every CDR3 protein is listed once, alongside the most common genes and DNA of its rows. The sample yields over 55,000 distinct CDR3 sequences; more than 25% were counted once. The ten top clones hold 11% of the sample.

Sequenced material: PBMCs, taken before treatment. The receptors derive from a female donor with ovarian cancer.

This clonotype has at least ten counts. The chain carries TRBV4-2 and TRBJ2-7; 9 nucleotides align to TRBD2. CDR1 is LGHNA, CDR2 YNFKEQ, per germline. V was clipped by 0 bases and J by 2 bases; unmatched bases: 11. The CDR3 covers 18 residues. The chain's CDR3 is CASSQDRSSGDRAYEQYF. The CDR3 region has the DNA TGTGCCAGCAGCCAAGATCGGTCTAGCGGGGACCGAGCCTACGAGCAGTACTTC.

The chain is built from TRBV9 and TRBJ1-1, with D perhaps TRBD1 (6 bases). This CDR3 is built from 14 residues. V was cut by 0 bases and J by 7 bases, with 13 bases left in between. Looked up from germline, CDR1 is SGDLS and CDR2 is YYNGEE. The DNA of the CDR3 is TGTGCCAGCAGCGTAGTAGGGGGGGCAGGTGAAGCTTTCTTT. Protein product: CASSVVGGAGEAFF.

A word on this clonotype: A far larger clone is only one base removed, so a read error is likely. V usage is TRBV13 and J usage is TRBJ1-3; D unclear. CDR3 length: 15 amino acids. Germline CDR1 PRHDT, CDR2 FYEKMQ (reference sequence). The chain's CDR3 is CASSDGQPSGDTIYF. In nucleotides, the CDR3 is TGTGCCAGCAGTGATGGGCAGCCCTCTGGAGACACCATATATTTT.

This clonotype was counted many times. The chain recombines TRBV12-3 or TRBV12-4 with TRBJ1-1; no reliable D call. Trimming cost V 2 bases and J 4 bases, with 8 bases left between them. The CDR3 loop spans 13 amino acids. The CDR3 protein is CASSLSGSTEAFF. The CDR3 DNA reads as TGTGCCAGCAGTTTATCCGGGAGCACTGAAGCTTTCTTT.